A single sample is the source of the 32 T cell receptor beta chains below, sequenced in a study of blood T cell repertoires in COVID-19. TCRdb keeps only in-frame clones here, not all; method: immunoSEQ multiplex PCR. The sample has 150,000 or so clones; about 80% are singletons. The sequenced material came from PBMCs or T cells enriched from blood (not recorded which). The origin of the receptors is a woman in her fifties or sixties who had recovered from COVID-19.

The chain employs TRBV6-4 and TRBJ1-2, with unresolved D. The V end lost 7 bases, the J end lost 9 bases, and 3 bases lay between the germline ends. Germline values: CDR1 MRHNA, CDR2 SNTAGT. The CDR3 is 8 residues long. CDR3 protein: CASISYTF. CDR3 in DNA: TGTGCCAGCATCAGCTACACCTTC.

The chain uses TRBV5-6 and TRBJ2-7, with D maybe TRBD2 (6 bases). This CDR3 has 14 residues. V lost 0 bases and J 6 bases, leaving 13 bases between the germline ends. Germline V CDR1 and CDR2: SGHDT, YYEEEE. The CDR3 sequence: CASSLAGVEGEQYF. DNA for the CDR3: TGTGCCAGCAGCTTGGCGGGAGTCGAGGGCGAGCAGTACTTC. Based on the CDR3 plus reference TRBV5-6 and TRBJ2-7, the full variable domain is DAGVTQSPTHLIKTRGQQVTLRCSPKSGHDTVSWYQQALGQGPQFIFQYYEEEERQRGNFPDRFSGHQFPNYSSELNVNALLLGDSALYLCASSLAGVEGEQYFGPGTRLTVT.

The chain uses TRBV7-9 and TRBJ2-2, with D possibly matching TRBD1 (5 bases). Trimming removed 5 bases from V and 1 base from J, with 14 bases in between. CDR1 and CDR2 from the germline V gene are SEHNR and FQNEAQ (reference sequence). The CDR3 totals 16 residues. The CDR3 here is CASSLFGAENTGELFF. The CDR3 DNA reads as TGTGCCAGCAGCCTGTTTGGGGCGGAGAACACCGGGGAGCTGTTTTTT.

This chain links TRBV2 with TRBJ2-5; 9 bases are shared with TRBD2. Germline CDR1 reads SNHLY; CDR2 reads FYNNEI. There are 15 residues in the CDR3. With V trimmed by 3 bases and J by 5 bases, 7 bases remained unmatched. For the CDR3, the DNA is TGTGCCAGCAGTGATTGTGGGCTAGCGGGGGAGACCCAGTACTTC. The encoded protein is CASSDCGLAGETQYF.

This clone came up many times. V and J are TRBV5-4 and TRBJ2-1; 10 nucleotides align to TRBD2. CDR3 length: 17 amino acids. Germline V gives CDR1 SGHNT, CDR2 YYREEE (reference sequence). Trimming cost V 0 bases and J 4 bases; bases outside gene matches: 7. CDR3: CASSLGLSGGAYNEQFF. DNA for the CDR3: TGTGCCAGCAGCTTGGGATTGAGCGGGGGGGCGTACAATGAGCAGTTCTTC.

The chain is built from TRBV9 and TRBJ2-1, with 7 bases aligning to TRBD2. The germline V gene has CDR1 SGDLS and CDR2 YYNGEE. V was clipped by 4 bases and J by 0 bases; unmatched bases: 4. The CDR3 runs to 15 residues. The CDR3 sequence is CASSPSGASYNEQFF. The CDR3 nucleotides are TGTGCCAGCAGCCCGAGCGGGGCCTCCTACAATGAGCAGTTCTTC. The complete variable domain, with remaining parts taken from reference TRBV9 and TRBJ2-1, reads DSGVTQTPKHLITATGQRVTLRCSPRSGDLSVYWYQQSLDQGLQFLIQYYNGEERAKGNILERFSAQQFPDLHSELNLSSLELGDSALYFCASSPSGASYNEQFFGPGTRLTVL.

V usage is TRBV5-1 and J usage is TRBJ1-3; D is unclear. The CDR3 consists of 17 residues. Per germline, CDR1 SGHRS and CDR2 YFSETQ. The V gene lost 0 bases and the J gene lost 0 bases, with 13 bases spanning the gap. The CDR3 DNA reads as TGCGCCAGCAGCTTGGCGAGTCAGACAAGCTCTGGAAACACCATATATTTT. Protein sequence: CASSLASQTSSGNTIYF.

J is TRBJ2-3 and V is TRBV5-1; D is unresolved. The CDR3 runs 14 residues. Germline CDR1 and CDR2: SGHRS and YFSETQ. Trimming shortened V by 0 bases and J by 5 bases, and 10 bases separated the two germline ends. The chain's CDR3 is CASSLAAGLDTQYF. The CDR3 nucleotides are TGCGCCAGCAGCTTGGCCGCAGGTCTAGATACGCAGTATTTT.

The V call is TRBV11-2, the J call TRBJ2-7, with TRBD2 matching over 9 bases. The CDR3 covers 14 residues. The V and J ends lost 4 bases and 2 bases, in that order; junction bases with no gene match: 3. Germline loops: CDR1 SGHAT, CDR2 FQNNGV. In DNA form, the CDR3 reads TGTGCCAGCAGCTACAGACTAGCGGCCTACGAGCAGTACTTC. Protein: CASSYRLAAYEQYF.

The CDR3 sequence: CASSARPGLAGGRWFF. Written as DNA, the CDR3 is TGTGCCAGCAGTGCCCGTCCGGGACTAGCGGGGGGGCGGTGGTTCTTC. V gene TRBV6-1 combines with J gene TRBJ2-1; TRBD2 matches 16 bases. V lost 4 bases and J lost 15; bases outside the gene matches: 12. The CDR3 covers 16 residues. Germline-derived CDR1 and CDR2 are MNHNS and SASEGT.

This clone has a handful of counts. V usage is TRBV6-5 and J usage is TRBJ1-2; TRBD1 might be the D (6 bases). CDR3 size: 14 residues. The germline CDR1 and CDR2 sequences are MNHEY and SVGAGI. Trimming left V 5 bases short and J 3 bases short, with 13 bases between. CDR3: CASSLDRSYYGYTF. CDR3 DNA: TGTGCCAGCAGTCTAGACAGGAGCTACTATGGCTACACCTTC.

The chain has TRBV19 and TRBJ1-2; D gene ambiguous. With 3 bases removed from V and 4 bases from J, the gap between germline ends came to 12 bases. Per germline, CDR1 LNHDA and CDR2 SQIVND (reference sequence). This CDR3 contains 14 residues. CDR3 in amino acids: CASSMEDRGYGYTF. The CDR3 DNA reads TGTGCCAGTAGTATGGAAGACCGGGGCTATGGCTACACCTTC.

The J gene is TRBJ1-2, the V gene TRBV5-1; tentatively, D is TRBD1 (5 bases). CDR1 is SGHRS, CDR2 YFSETQ, per germline. Trimming left V 0 bases short and J 0 bases short, with 9 bases between. This CDR3 is built from 15 residues. The CDR3 loop reads CASSLEVRANYGYTF. The CDR3 DNA reads as TGCGCCAGCAGCTTGGAAGTCAGGGCTAACTATGGCTACACCTTC. The full variable domain, with the rest looked up from reference TRBV5-1 and TRBJ1-2, is KAGVTQTPRYLIKTRGQQVTLSCSPISGHRSVSWYQQTPGQGLQFLFEYFSETQRNKGNFPGRFSGRQFSNSRSEMNVSTLELGDSALYLCASSLEVRANYGYTFGSGTRLTVV.

The V gene is TRBV5-4, the J gene TRBJ2-5; 9 bases fit TRBD2. The V gene's germline CDR1 is SGHNT and CDR2 YYREEE (reference sequence). V lost 4 bases and J lost 5; bases outside the gene matches: 12. The CDR3 totals 16 residues. CDR3 amino acids: CASSEDGRGGAETQYF. The CDR3 bases are TGTGCCAGCAGCGAGGACGGACGCGGGGGGGCGGAGACCCAGTACTTC. The variable domain in full, completed from reference TRBV5-4 and TRBJ2-5, reads ETGVTQSPTHLIKTRGQQVTLRCSSQSGHNTVSWYQQALGQGPQFIFQYYREEENGRGNFPPRFSGLQFPNYSSELNVNALELDDSALYLCASSEDGRGGAETQYFGPGTRLLVL.

The chain employs TRBV27 and TRBJ1-1; TRBD1 is a possible D gene (5 bases). V was clipped by 7 bases and J by 1 base, with 7 bases between them. This CDR3 comprises 12 residues. The V gene's germline CDR1 is MNHEY and CDR2 SMNVEV (reference sequence). CDR3 loop: CASKTGNTEAFF. The CDR3 DNA follows: TGTGCCAGCAAAACAGGGAACACTGAAGCTTTCTTT.

The chain joins TRBV30 to TRBJ1-1, with D hard to call. The germline gives CDR1 GTSNPN, CDR2 SVGIG (reference sequence). Trimming left V 0 bases short and J 3 bases short, with 8 bases between. This CDR3 region has 13 residues. The CDR3 region has the DNA TGTGCCTGGAGTGTGGAGGACGACACTGAAGCTTTCTTT. Amino acid sequence: CAWSVEDDTEAFF. Using reference TRBV30 and TRBJ1-1 for the parts outside the CDR3, the full variable domain is SQTIHQWPATLVQPVGSPLSLECTVEGTSNPNLYWYRQAAGRGLQLLFYSVGIGQISSEVPQNLSASRPQDRQFILSSKKLLLSDSGFYLCAWSVEDDTEAFFGQGTRLTVV.

This rearrangement joins TRBV4-1 to TRBJ1-1; the D gene is possibly TRBD1 (5 bases). The CDR3 covers 13 residues. Germline V lookup: CDR1 MGHRA, CDR2 YSYEKL. The V end was cut by 4 bases, the J end by 7 bases, with 13 bases between. The CDR3 reads CASSPREGIEAFF. The CDR3 region has the DNA TGCGCCAGCAGCCCGAGGGAGGGGATTGAAGCTTTCTTT.

The gene calls are TRBV4-1 and TRBJ1-1; D not certain. Germline CDR1 is MGHRA and CDR2 is YSYEKL. V was clipped by 1 base and J by 4 bases, with 4 bases between them. This CDR3 has 12 residues. The CDR3, as DNA: TGCGCCAGCAGCCAAGCGAGCACTGAAGCTTTCTTT. It specifies CASSQASTEAFF.

Points on this clone: This sample also contains other DNA sequences that code for the same CDR3. Here the CDR3 reads CASSSQGGNTEAFF. The CDR3 bases are TGCGCCAGCAGCTCACAGGGCGGCAACACTGAAGCTTTCTTT. The chain has TRBV5-1 and TRBJ1-1; D perhaps matches TRBD1 (6 bases). V was clipped by 3 bases and J by 2 bases, with 11 bases between them. CDR1 and CDR2 from the germline V gene are SGHRS and YFSETQ. This CDR3 spans 14 amino acids.

Only a few counts were recorded for this clone. The rearrangement links TRBV6-5 to TRBJ1-5, with a possible D match to TRBD1 (6 bases). V lost 2 bases and J lost 3, with 8 bases in between. CDR3 size: 14 residues. Germline CDR1 reads MNHEY; CDR2 reads SVGAGI. The CDR3 sequence: CASSYRGINQPQHF. The CDR3 bases are TGTGCCAGCAGTTACAGGGGGATCAATCAGCCCCAGCATTTT.

V and J are TRBV7-8 and TRBJ1-5; TRBD1 is a possible D gene (5 bases). CDR1 and CDR2 (germline): SGHVS, FQNEAQ. The CDR3 contains 14 residues. V was cut by 3 bases and J by 4 bases, with 10 bases left in between. CDR3 nucleotides: TGTGCCAGCAGCTTCGGGGGGGTAAATCAGCCCCAGCATTTT. Its translation is CASSFGGVNQPQHF.

The rearrangement uses TRBV13 and TRBJ2-5; TRBD1 aligns across 11 bases. The CDR3 extends over 15 amino acids. Germline V gives CDR1 PRHDT, CDR2 FYEKMQ (reference sequence). V dropped 4 bases and J dropped 4; count of bases not matched to a gene: 5. The CDR3 protein is CASSSRTGGLETQYF. The CDR3 nucleotides read TGTGCCAGCAGCTCTCGGACAGGGGGCTTAGAGACCCAGTACTTC. The whole variable domain, filled in from reference TRBV13 and TRBJ2-5, reads AAGVIQSPRHLIKEKRETATLKCYPIPRHDTVYWYQQGPGQDPQFLISFYEKMQSDKGSIPDRFSAQQFSDYHSELNMSSLELGDSALYFCASSSRTGGLETQYFGPGTRLLVL.

This clone was recorded once. V gene TRBV6-5 combines with J gene TRBJ1-2, with TRBD1 matching 7 bases. The ends lost 1 base at V and 6 bases at J; junction bases unmatched: 2. This CDR3 contains 13 residues. CDR1 is MNHEY, CDR2 SVGAGI, per germline. In DNA form, the CDR3 reads TGTGCCAGCAGTTACTACGACAGGGATGGCTACACCTTC. Translated, it gives CASSYYDRDGYTF.

This clone was seen only a few times. The chain recombines TRBV2 with TRBJ2-1, with a weak D call TRBD2 (5 bases). Trimming left V 10 bases short and J 0 bases short, with 16 bases between. The V gene's germline CDR1 is SNHLY and CDR2 FYNNEI. CDR3 length: 15 residues. The CDR3 loop reads CAIDGTGSSYNEQFF. The CDR3 nucleotides are TGTGCCATCGATGGCACGGGAAGCTCCTACAATGAGCAGTTCTTC.

The gene calls are TRBV29-1 and TRBJ1-2; 7 nucleotides agree with TRBD1. This CDR3 is 11 amino acids long. With V trimmed by 6 bases and J by 4 bases, 2 bases remained unmatched. Per germline, CDR1 SQVTM and CDR2 ANQGSEA. The CDR3 region is CSVGDSYGYTF. CDR3 nucleotide sequence: TGCAGCGTGGGGGACAGCTATGGCTACACCTTC.

This chain connects TRBV24-1 to TRBJ2-3, with D possibly TRBD2 on 6 matching bases. Trimming cost V 9 bases and J 4 bases, with 19 bases left between them. Germline lookup yields CDR1 KGHDR and CDR2 SFDVKD. The CDR3 spans 15 residues. CDR3 DNA sequence: TGTGCCACCGAACCCAAGGAGGGGTTCGCAGATACGCAGTATTTT. Residues: CATEPKEGFADTQYF.

The chain joins TRBV5-8 to TRBJ2-1, with a tentative D call TRBD2 (5 bases). This CDR3 has 18 residues. With 3 bases removed from V and 3 bases from J, the gap between germline ends came to 22 bases. In germline, CDR1 is SGHTS, CDR2 YDEGEE. CDR3: CASSSGTFGVGVYNEQFF. The CDR3 coding sequence is TGTGCCAGCAGCTCGGGCACTTTCGGAGTCGGGGTCTACAATGAGCAGTTCTTC.

The chain combines TRBV18 with TRBJ2-7, with a tentative D call TRBD2 (6 bases). Trimming took 3 bases from V and 0 from J, leaving 12 bases between them. This CDR3 has 15 amino acids. Germline V gene sequence: CDR1 KGHSH, CDR2 LQKENI. The CDR3 here is CASSPVGGNSYEQYF. In DNA form, the CDR3 reads TGTGCCAGCTCACCGGTGGGGGGTAACTCCTACGAGCAGTACTTC.

The chain uses TRBV20-1 and TRBJ1-1; 10 bases map to TRBD1. Germline CDR1 reads DFQATT; CDR2 reads SNEGSKA (reference sequence). The J segment lost 3 bases and the V segment lost 3 bases, leaving 4 bases of the junction unmatched. This CDR3 region has 14 residues. The CDR3 here is CSASRTGGDTEAFF. DNA for the CDR3: TGCAGTGCTAGTAGGACAGGGGGGGACACTGAAGCTTTCTTT.

Only one count was recorded for this clone. J is TRBJ2-5 and V is TRBV27; 10 bases agree with TRBD1. There are 17 residues in the CDR3. CDR1 and CDR2 from the germline V gene are MNHEY and SMNVEV (reference sequence). The V gene end was trimmed by 5 bases and the J gene end by 1 base; junction bases not matched to a gene: 10. CDR3 sequence reads: CASSPGQGRKGQETQYF. The DNA for the CDR3 is TGTGCCAGCAGTCCGGGACAGGGGAGGAAAGGCCAAGAGACCCAGTACTTC.

The chain joins TRBV7-2 to TRBJ1-6; 8 nucleotides align to TRBD1. Germline lookup yields CDR1 SGHTA and CDR2 FQGNSA. The CDR3 consists of 15 residues. Losses at the gene ends were 5 bases for V and 9 bases for J; bases not matched to a gene: 9. The CDR3: CASSPQGAESSPLHF. In nucleotides, the CDR3 is TGTGCCAGCAGCCCCCAGGGGGCGGAGAGTTCACCCCTCCACTTT.

V usage is TRBV12-3 or TRBV12-4 and J usage is TRBJ1-6, with unresolved D. V was shortened by 6 bases and J by 10 bases, with 10 bases between the two germline ends. The CDR3 is 12 amino acids. Here the CDR3 DNA reads TGTGCCAGCAGGTCCGGTAGCTCACCCCTCCACTTT. Encoded protein: CASRSGSSPLHF.